The 18 T cell receptor beta chains below were found in one sample sequenced in a study of Graves' ophthalmopathy and Graves' hyperthyroidism. Transcripts of RNA were the source for amplifying TCR beta CDR3 regions. Second-round multiplex PCR came after first-round RT-PCR with HTBI primers. TCRdb recomputed calls from the multiplex PCR reads with MiXCR, one row per CDR3 protein. The table shows 600,000 to 950,000 distinct CDR3 sequences, with approximately 40% occurring only once. The sequenced sample consisted of peripheral blood. These receptors all stem from an adult man with Graves' ophthalmopathy.

This chain uses TRBV29-1 with TRBJ2-5, with a tentative D call TRBD2 (6 bases). CDR3 length: 12 amino acids. Trimming cost V 6 bases and J 2 bases, with 10 bases left between them. Germline V gene data show CDR1 as SQVTM and CDR2 as ANQGSEA. The chain's CDR3 is CSVRELQETQYF. Written as DNA, the CDR3 is TGCAGCGTCCGGGAGTTACAAGAGACCCAGTACTTC. The whole variable domain, remainder taken from reference TRBV29-1 and TRBJ2-5, is SAVISQKPSRDICQRGTSLTIQCQVDSQVTMMFWYRQQPGQSLTLIATANQGSEATYESGFVIDKFPISRPNLTFSTLTVSNMSPEDSSIYLCSVRELQETQYFGPGTRLLVL.

This clonotype was seen a handful of times. This chain connects TRBV7-9 to TRBJ2-7; TRBD2 might be the D (6 bases). CDR3 size: 17 residues. The V gene lost 0 bases and the J gene lost 3 bases, with 18 bases spanning the gap. Germline V gene data show CDR1 as SEHNR and CDR2 as FQNEAQ (reference sequence). CDR3 bases: TGTGCCAGCAGCTTAGCGCTCTCTCGCGGGACGTACTACGAGCAGTACTTC. It encodes CASSLALSRGTYYEQYF.

Of note for this clonotype: This could be a read error, since a much larger clone is one nucleotide away. The rearrangement uses TRBV10-3 and TRBJ2-5, with 9 bases fitting TRBD2. Trimming removed 4 bases from V and 7 bases from J; junction bases left unmatched: 4. The germline gives CDR1 ENHRY, CDR2 SYGVKD. The CDR3 consists of 13 residues. DNA of the CDR3: TGTGCCATCAGTGTGCGGGGGGGCGGGACCCAGTACTTC. This codes for CAISVRGGGTQYF.

This clonotype has more than one count but fewer than ten. This chain uses TRBV2 with TRBJ2-7; possible D gene TRBD1, 5 bases. This CDR3 has 14 residues. Germline V lookup: CDR1 SNHLY, CDR2 FYNNEI. V was cut by 6 bases and J by 1 base, with 13 bases left in between. In nucleotides, the CDR3 is TGTGCCAGCAGGTCCAGGGCAGCTTCCTACGAGCAGTACTTC. This codes for CASRSRAASYEQYF.

The chain links TRBV29-1 to TRBJ2-5, with D possibly TRBD1 on 6 matching bases. The J call could be wrong; TRBJ2-1 is a better fit for the DNA end. Per the germline V gene, CDR1 is SQVTM and CDR2 is ANQGSEA. The CDR3 is 14 amino acids. The CDR3 loop reads CSVGRQDLHNEQFF. The CDR3 DNA sequence: TGCAGCGTCGGGCGACAGGACCTCCACAATGAGCAGTTCTTC.

The chain employs TRBV20-1 and TRBJ2-7; tentatively, D is TRBD2 (5 bases). There are 13 residues in the CDR3. The germline CDR1 and CDR2 sequences are DFQATT and SNEGSKA (reference sequence). V dropped 1 base and J dropped 6 bases, with 13 bases sitting between them. CDR3 nucleotides: TGCAGTGCTAGAGTTCCCTCACGGGGCGAGCAGTACTTC. It yields the protein CSARVPSRGEQYF.

This clonotype was picked up one time. This sequence joins TRBV7-2 and TRBJ2-7; tentatively, D is TRBD1 (6 bases). The CDR3 extends over 14 amino acids. Germline V gives CDR1 SGHTA, CDR2 FQGNSA. The V and J ends lost 7 bases and 6 bases respectively, with 19 bases between them. CDR3 sequence (DNA): TGTGCCAGCACCATTGTTTCAGGGGAATCCGAGCAGTACTTC. This gives the protein CASTIVSGESEQYF.

The chain employs TRBV2 and TRBJ1-2, with 9 bases lining up with TRBD1. The CDR3 spans 13 residues. With 4 bases clipped from V and 7 bases from J, the junction kept 4 bases outside the gene matches. Germline CDR1 reads SNHLY; CDR2 reads FYNNEI. CDR3 amino acids: CASSGDRDFGYTF. The CDR3 DNA reads as TGTGCCAGCAGTGGGGACAGGGATTTTGGCTACACCTTC.

This clonotype appeared a few times. A read error may account for a junction end that differs from germline. The V call is TRBV10-3, the J call TRBJ1-2; no firm D call. The CDR3 consists of 13 residues. The V gene's germline CDR1 is ENHRY and CDR2 SYGVKD. In DNA, the CDR3 is TGTGCCAGCAGTGCCGGTAATCTATATGGCTACACCTTC. As protein: CASSAGNLYGYTF.

This clonotype was observed a handful of times. The rearrangement links TRBV20-1 to TRBJ1-2; D is possibly TRBD1 (5 bases). Trimming pared 6 bases from V and 0 bases from J, leaving 17 bases between. Germline lookup yields CDR1 DFQATT and CDR2 SNEGSKA (reference sequence). The CDR3 contains 15 residues. CDR3 bases: TGCAGTGCGGACAACAGGCGACTTCCTAACTATGGCTACACCTTC. Its translation is CSADNRRLPNYGYTF.

The chain is built from TRBV7-6 and TRBJ2-3; 13 nucleotides agree with TRBD2. The CDR3 has 16 residues. Germline CDR1 is SGHVS and CDR2 is FNYEAQ. The V gene end was trimmed by 5 bases and the J gene end by 2 bases; junction bases not matched to a gene: 4. The CDR3 region is CASSITSGRATDTQYF. The CDR3 nucleotides are TGTGCCAGCAGCATTACTAGCGGGAGGGCCACAGATACGCAGTATTTT.

This clonotype came up a few times. The chain has TRBV11-2 and TRBJ2-3, with a possible D match to TRBD2 (6 bases). The CDR3 runs 15 residues. The V gene's germline CDR1 is SGHAT and CDR2 FQNNGV. V was pared by 2 bases and J by 1 base, with 10 bases between. This CDR3 is CASSLREDGTDTQYF. DNA of the CDR3: TGTGCCAGCAGCTTAAGGGAGGATGGCACAGATACGCAGTATTTT.

This clonotype was recorded at least ten times. The chain's CDR3 is CAISPGNRDTEAFF. CDR3 bases: TGTGCCATCAGTCCAGGGAACCGGGACACTGAAGCTTTCTTT. The chain couples TRBV10-3 to TRBJ1-1; D is perhaps TRBD1 (5 bases). The CDR3 has 14 amino acids. Between the trimmed V and J ends, which lost 5 bases and 3 bases, there was a span of 13 bases. Germline CDR1 is ENHRY and CDR2 is SYGVKD.

The genes are TRBV25-1 and TRBJ1-1, with D tentatively TRBD1 (6 bases). Germline CDR1 is MGHDK and CDR2 is SYGVNS. This CDR3 is built from 14 residues. V was trimmed by 5 bases and J by 1 base, leaving 11 bases between them. The CDR3 coding sequence is TGTGCCAGCAGTACGGACAGTAGGAACACTGAAGCTTTCTTT. The encoded protein is CASSTDSRNTEAFF.

V and J are TRBV20-1 and TRBJ1-2, with 8 bases lining up with TRBD1. J was trimmed by 3 bases and V by 6 bases; bases with no gene match: 15. Per the germline V gene, CDR1 is DFQATT and CDR2 is SNEGSKA (reference sequence). This CDR3 is 16 amino acids long. CDR3 sequence: CSASSPTGGGDYGYTF. Here the CDR3 DNA reads TGCAGTGCCAGCAGTCCCACAGGGGGTGGGGACTATGGCTACACCTTC.

The V and J genes are TRBV7-2 and TRBJ2-5; 7 bases match TRBD2. The germline CDR1 and CDR2 sequences are SGHTA and FQGNSA. V lost 3 bases, J lost 12 bases, and 10 bases stayed unmatched. The CDR3 has 13 residues. CDR3 amino acids: CASSLAGEGKEYF. In nucleotides, the CDR3 is TGTGCCAGCAGCTTGGCCGGGGAGGGGAAAGAGTACTTC.

The sample holds a few counts of this clonotype. V is TRBV7-9 and J is TRBJ2-3, with D tentatively TRBD2 (5 bases). The germline V and J ends were trimmed by 5 bases and 4 bases, with 7 bases remaining between them. CDR1 is SEHNR and CDR2 is FQNEAQ in the germline V gene (reference sequence). The CDR3 totals 12 residues. The CDR3 region has the DNA TGTGCCAGCAGCCGGGGAGCAGATACGCAGTATTTT. It specifies CASSRGADTQYF.

The sample holds one count of this clonotype. One end of the junction fails to match germline, which may point to a read error. The rearrangement uses TRBV10-3 and TRBJ1-1; the match to TRBD1 covers 12 bases. CDR3 length: 15 residues. Germline-derived CDR1 and CDR2 are ENHRY and SYGVKD. This CDR3 is CASRGTGGSNTGAFF. The CDR3 region has the DNA TGTGCCAGCAGGGGGACAGGGGGCTCGAACACTGGAGCTTTCTTT.